This T cell receptor beta chain was identified in a study of blood T cell repertoires in COVID-19. Study-wide background: COVID-19 samples, acute and convalescent, were from the United States, Italy and Spain.

Cohorts were based on clinical histories the participants reported. V gave up 7 bases and J gave up 4 bases; unmatched junction bases: 5. Per the germline V gene, CDR1 is SNHLY and CDR2 is FYNNEI. This CDR3 has 14 residues. Profiled with immunoSEQ multiplex PCR; TCRdb holds only in-frame clones, not every one. This table has 150,000 to 200,000 clones, roughly three quarters appearing once. The sequenced material came from PBMCs or T cells enriched from blood (not recorded which). The chain employs TRBV2 and TRBJ1-5; 9 bases line up with TRBD1. The sequence came from a woman aged 45-65 years with acute COVID-19. In DNA, the CDR3 is TGTGCCAGCAAACGGACAGGGGCAAATCAGCCCCAGCATTTT. It translates to CASKRTGANQPQHF.